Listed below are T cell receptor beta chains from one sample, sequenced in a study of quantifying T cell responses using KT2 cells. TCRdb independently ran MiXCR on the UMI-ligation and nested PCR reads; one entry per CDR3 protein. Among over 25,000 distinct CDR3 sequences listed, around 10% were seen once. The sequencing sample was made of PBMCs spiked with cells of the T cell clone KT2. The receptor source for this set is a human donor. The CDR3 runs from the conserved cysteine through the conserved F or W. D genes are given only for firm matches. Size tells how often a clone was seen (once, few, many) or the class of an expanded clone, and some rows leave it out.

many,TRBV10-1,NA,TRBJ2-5,TGCGCCAGCAGTCCCTTCAGGGGACACCAAGAGACCCAGTACTTC,CASSPFRGHQETQYF
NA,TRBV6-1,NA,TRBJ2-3,TGTGCCAGCAGTGAAGGGGCGCTCCCCACAGATACGCAGTATTTT,CASSEGALPTDTQYF
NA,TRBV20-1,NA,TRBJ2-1,TGCAGTGCTCCTCACCCACTAAGCTCCTACAATGAGCAGTTCTTC,CSAPHPLSSYNEQFF
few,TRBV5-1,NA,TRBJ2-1,TGCGCCAGCAGCTTATGGGGTAGGACTACCCTTGACAATGAGCAGTTCTTC,CASSLWGRTTLDNEQFF
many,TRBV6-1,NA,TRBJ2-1,TGTGCCAGCAGCCCGAACTACAATGAGCAGTTCTTC,CASSPNYNEQFF
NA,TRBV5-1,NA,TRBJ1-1,TGCGCCAGCAGCTTGGAGGTGAACACTGAAGCTTTCTTT,CASSLEVNTEAFF
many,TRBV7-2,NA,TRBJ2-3,TGTGCCAGCAGCCAATGGACAGATACGCAGTATTTT,CASSQWTDTQYF
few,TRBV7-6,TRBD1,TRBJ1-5,TGTGCCAGCAGCTTAGGGGACAGGTCTGATCAGCCCCAGCATTTT,CASSLGDRSDQPQHF
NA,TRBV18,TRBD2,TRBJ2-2,TGTGCCAGCTCACCATTGGCGGGAGCCCGGTCTGTCGGCACCGGGGAGCTGTTTTTT,CASSPLAGARSVGTGELFF
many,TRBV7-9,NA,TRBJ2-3,TGTGCCAGCAGGGCCTCTTCGTCCACAGATACGCAGTATTTT,CASRASSSTDTQYF
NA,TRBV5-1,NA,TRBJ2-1,TGCGCCAGCAGCCTCCAACAGGGCAATGAGCAGTTCTTC,CASSLQQGNEQFF
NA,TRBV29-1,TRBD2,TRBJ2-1,TGCAGCGTTGAATGGGGGGGGGAGCAGTTCTTC,CSVEWGGEQFF
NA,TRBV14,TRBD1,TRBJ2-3,TGTGCCAGCAGCTACGGGACAGGGGGGACAGATACGCAGTATTTT,CASSYGTGGTDTQYF
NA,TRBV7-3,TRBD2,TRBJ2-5,TGTGCCAGCAGCTTCAACGGACTAGGACAAGAGACCCAGTACTTC,CASSFNGLGQETQYF
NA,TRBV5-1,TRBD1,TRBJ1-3,TGCGCCAGCAGCTCCTCCGGGACAGGCACTTCTGGAAACACCATATATTTT,CASSSSGTGTSGNTIYF
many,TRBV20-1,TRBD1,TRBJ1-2,TGCAGTGCTAGAGACGGGACAGGGAATTGGTATGGCTACACCTTC,CSARDGTGNWYGYTF
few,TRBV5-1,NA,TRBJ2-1,TGCGCCAGCAGTCTCGAGTCACAGGGTGAGCAGTTCTTC,CASSLESQGEQFF
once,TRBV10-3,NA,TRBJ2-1,TGTGCCATCAGTGGACAGGGGAGGGGTTACAATGAGCAGTTCTTC,CAISGQGRGYNEQFF
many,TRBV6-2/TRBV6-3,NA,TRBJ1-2,TGTGCCAGCAGTTACACGGCTTCTGGTGGCTACACCTTC,CASSYTASGGYTF
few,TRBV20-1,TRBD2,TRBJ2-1,TGCAGTGCTAGAGTGGGAGGGGCGCAGTTCTTC,CSARVGGAQFF
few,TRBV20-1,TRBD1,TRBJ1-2,TGCAGTGCTATACCCGGGACAGGGGGTATTGGCTACACCTTC,CSAIPGTGGIGYTF
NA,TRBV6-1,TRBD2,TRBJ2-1,TGTGCCAGCGCCTTCGAGCCTAGCGGGGGTAATGAGCAGTTCTTC,CASAFEPSGGNEQFF
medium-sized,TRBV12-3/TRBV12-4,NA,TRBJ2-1,TGTGCCAGCAGTTTACTACCCCCCGGCGGCTATGGGGGCAATGAGCAGTTCTTC,CASSLLPPGGYGGNEQFF
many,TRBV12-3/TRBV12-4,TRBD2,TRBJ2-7,TGTGCCAGCACACCTCCCGGACTAGCGGGAAGTGAGCAGTACTTC,CASTPPGLAGSEQYF
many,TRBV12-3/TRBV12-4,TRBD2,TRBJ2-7,TGTGCCAGCAGTTTCGGCGGGGGGGGCGAGCAGTACTTC,CASSFGGGGEQYF
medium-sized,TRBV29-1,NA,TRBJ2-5,TGCAGCGTGAAGCCCGGGGCAGGGGAGACCCAGTACTTC,CSVKPGAGETQYF
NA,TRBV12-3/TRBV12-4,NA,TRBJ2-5,TGTGCCAGCAGTCTGGCAGGGATAGAGACCCAGTACTTC,CASSLAGIETQYF
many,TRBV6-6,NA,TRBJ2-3,TGTGCCAGCACCAGAACGGATACGCAGTATTTT,CASTRTDTQYF
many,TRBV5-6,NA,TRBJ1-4,TGTGCCAGCAGCTCGACAGGTCGAACTAATGAAAAACTGTTTTTT,CASSSTGRTNEKLFF
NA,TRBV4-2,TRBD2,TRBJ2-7,TGTGCCAGCAGCCAATTAGGTGGACTAGCGGGAGACTCCTACGAGCAGTACTTC,CASSQLGGLAGDSYEQYF
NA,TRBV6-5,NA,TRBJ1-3,TGTGCCAGCAGTTACTCGATATCGGGGAGCTCTGGAAACACCATATATTTT,CASSYSISGSSGNTIYF
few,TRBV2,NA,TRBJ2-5,TGTGCCAGCAGTGAAGGCGGGGCAGAGACCCAGTACTTC,CASSEGGAETQYF
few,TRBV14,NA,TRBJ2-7,TGTGCCAGCAGCCCCTGGGAGCAGTACTTC,CASSPWEQYF
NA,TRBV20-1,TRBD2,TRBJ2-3,TGCAGTGCTAGCCTAGCGGGAGGTTCCATCGGTACGCAGTATTTT,CSASLAGGSIGTQYF
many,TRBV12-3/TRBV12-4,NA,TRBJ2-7,TGTGCCAGCAGCCCTACTTCTAGCATCTACGAGCAGTACTTC,CASSPTSSIYEQYF
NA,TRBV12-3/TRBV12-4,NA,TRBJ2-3,TGTGCCAGCAGTTTAGGAGTCGGGGGCGCGGATACGCAGTATTTT,CASSLGVGGADTQYF
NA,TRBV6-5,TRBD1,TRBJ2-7,TGTGCCAGCAGAGACAGGGGGCGAGGCGAGCAGTACTTC,CASRDRGRGEQYF
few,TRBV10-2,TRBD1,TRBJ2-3,TGCGCCAGCAGTAAAACAGGGGATCCAGATACGCAGTATTTT,CASSKTGDPDTQYF
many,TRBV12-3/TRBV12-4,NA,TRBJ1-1,TGTGCCAGCAGTTTAGGCCGGGAGCGCACTGAAGCTTTCTTT,CASSLGRERTEAFF
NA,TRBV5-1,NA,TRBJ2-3,TGCGCCAGCAGCCCCGCAGGGAAAGTGGCAGATACGCAGTATTTT,CASSPAGKVADTQYF
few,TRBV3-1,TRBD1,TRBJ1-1,TGTGCCAGCAGCCTTTGGCAGACAGGGGAGAACACTGAAGCTTTCTTT,CASSLWQTGENTEAFF
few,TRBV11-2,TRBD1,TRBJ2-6,TGTGCCAGCAGCTCCCAGGGGGCTGGGGCCAACGTCCTGACTTTC,CASSSQGAGANVLTF
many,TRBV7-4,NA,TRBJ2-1,TGTGCCAGCAGCTTGCGCGGGGAGGAACTCTACAATGAGCAGTTCTTC,CASSLRGEELYNEQFF
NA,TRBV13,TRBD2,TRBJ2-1,TGTGCCAGCAGCTTATTTAGCGGGAGGCTAAATGAGCAGTTCTTC,CASSLFSGRLNEQFF
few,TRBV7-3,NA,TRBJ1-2,TGTGCCAGCAGCCCTGGACCAAACTATGGCTACACCTTC,CASSPGPNYGYTF
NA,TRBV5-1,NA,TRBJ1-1,TGCGCCAGCAGCTTCCGCCGGAGTCGATTGGACAGCCACATGAACACTGAAGCTTTCTTT,CASSFRRSRLDSHMNTEAFF
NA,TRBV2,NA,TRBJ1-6,TGTGCCAGCAGTGAACTAAGAAGAAATTCACCCCTCCACTTT,CASSELRRNSPLHF
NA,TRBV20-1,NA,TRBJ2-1,TGCAGTGCCCTCTTGGGGGGGGCCTTATACAATGAGCAGTTCTTC,CSALLGGALYNEQFF
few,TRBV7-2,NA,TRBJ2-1,TGTGCCAGCAGCTTAGTGATAGTTTACAATGAGCAGTTCTTC,CASSLVIVYNEQFF
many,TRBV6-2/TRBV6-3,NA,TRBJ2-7,TGTGCCAGCAGTTATGGAAGGGGGGGGTCCTACGAGCAGTACTTC,CASSYGRGGSYEQYF
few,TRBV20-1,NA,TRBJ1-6,TGCAGTGCTAAGGGCGGAGATAATTCACCCCTCCACTTT,CSAKGGDNSPLHF
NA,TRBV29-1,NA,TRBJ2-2,NA,CSVFGSGNTGELIF
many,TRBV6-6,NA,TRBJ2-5,TGTGCCAGCAGTTTGGGCCTAACCCAAGAGACCCAGTACTTC,CASSLGLTQETQYF
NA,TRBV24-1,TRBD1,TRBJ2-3,TGTGCCACCAGTGATCTTCAGGGGGCCTCAAGCACAGATACGCAGTATTTT,CATSDLQGASSTDTQYF